A selection of T cell receptor beta chains follows, all from one sample in a study of blood T cell repertoires in COVID-19. TCRdb's copy holds only in-frame clones and misses some; the assay was immunoSEQ multiplex PCR. The sample lists about 100,000 clones; around 90% were seen once. Sequencing was performed on peripheral blood. All receptors derive from a man in his 70s with acute or convalescent COVID-19. CDR3s include the opening cysteine and the closing phenylalanine or tryptophan. The D gene is left open where the match is weak. Expanded clones are given a class, and other clones once, few, many or no size at all.

TGTGCCAGCTCCCGGACGGACAGGGGCCCCAACGAGCAGTACTTC CASSRTDRGPNEQYF TRBJ2-7 TRBD1 TRBV18 -
TGTGCCAGCAGCCGGGGGGCTGGGGACGAGCAGTACTTC CASSRGAGDEQYF TRBJ2-7 - TRBV5-5 -
TGTGCCTGGAGGAGGGGGAATTCGAACACCGGGGAGCTGTTTTTT CAWRRGNSNTGELFF TRBJ2-2 - TRBV30 -
TGTGCCAGCAGCCCAGCGGGACTAGCGGACTACAATGAGCAGTTCTTC CASSPAGLADYNEQFF TRBJ2-1 TRBD2 TRBV11-2 -
TGTGCCAGCAGTCTAGGGACACCCTACGAGCAGTACTTC CASSLGTPYEQYF TRBJ2-7 - TRBV12-3/TRBV12-4 -
TGTGCCAGCAGCCAGGGGGCGGGGCAGTTCTTC CASSQGAGQFF TRBJ2-1 TRBD1 TRBV12-3/TRBV12-4 few
TGTGCCAGCAGCCAATTGTGGGGGCCGGGCTATGAAAAACTGTTTTTT CASSQLWGPGYEKLFF TRBJ1-4 - TRBV3-1/TRBV3-2 once
TGCGCCAGCAGTTGGACAGCAATAACCTACGAGCAGTACTTC CASSWTAITYEQYF TRBJ2-7 - TRBV10-2 -
TGTGCCACCAGCAGCGCAGATACGCAGTATTTT CATSSADTQYF TRBJ2-3 - TRBV24-1 -
TGCGCCAGCAGTTCCAGGACAGGGTCCAATGAGCAGTTCTTC CASSSRTGSNEQFF TRBJ2-1 TRBD1 TRBV10-1 -
TGCGCCAGCAGTGAGTCGTCGGGACAGGACTATGGCTACACCTTC CASSESSGQDYGYTF TRBJ1-2 TRBD1 TRBV10-2 -
TGCGCCAGCAGCTTACCAGGGGGCGGGAAGACCCAGTACTTC CASSLPGGGKTQYF TRBJ2-5 TRBD1 TRBV5-1 -
TGTGCCAGCAGCTTAAGCGGTAGCTCCTACGAGCAGTACTTC CASSLSGSSYEQYF TRBJ2-7 - TRBV7-2 -
TGTGCCAGCCGGCTCTCCGGGACTGATATCACCGGGGAGCTGTTTTTT CASRLSGTDITGELFF TRBJ2-2 - TRBV7-3 -
TGTGCCAGTGGGTCCCCCGAGGGTTTCTACAATGAGCAGTTCTTC CASGSPEGFYNEQFF TRBJ2-1 - TRBV19 -
TGCGCCAGCAGTGTCCAGGGGGTCTACCAAGAGACCCAGTACTTC CASSVQGVYQETQYF TRBJ2-5 TRBD1 TRBV10-2 few
TGCAGTGCTAGGCCGGTAGATACGCAGTATTTT CSARPVDTQYF TRBJ2-3 - TRBV20-1 once
TGCGCCAGCAGCCTCATAGTCCTGGACTTCAATGAGCAGTTCTTC CASSLIVLDFNEQFF TRBJ2-1 - TRBV4-3 -
TGTGCCAGCAGCGAACGGACAGGGGTTTTTGGCAATCAGCCCCAGCATTTT CASSERTGVFGNQPQHF TRBJ1-5 TRBD1 TRBV7-8 -
TGTGCCAGCAGTTACGGGGGGAGGGGTGAAAAACTGTTTTTT CASSYGGRGEKLFF TRBJ1-4 - TRBV6-5 -